This T cell receptor (beta chain) is drawn from a study of T-cell reconstitution after alpha-beta-depleted transplantation in children. Regarding the study as a whole: Several patients had high TCRbeta diversity at day 60; it came from surviving recipient T cells and thymic progenitors. Expanded graft clones, several hundred of them, were reportedly the source of alpha-beta T cells about two months after transplant. T-cell numbers and diversity one year post-transplant derived largely from freshly generated T cells.

Germline V gives CDR1 DFQATT, CDR2 SNEGSKA (reference sequence). V lost 0 bases to trimming and J lost 3 bases, with 15 bases between them. CDR3 length: 15 amino acids. Unique molecular identifiers were incorporated during preparation of the TCRbeta library. From the PCR reads, TCRdb called clonotypes with MiXCR, one entry per CDR3 protein. The top ten clones hold about 2% of a sample with about 590,000 distinct CDR3 sequences, 10% to 15% of them seen once. Comment on this clonotype: As yet, its antigen is unknown.

The rearrangement uses TRBV20-1 and TRBJ2-7; D is perhaps TRBD1 or TRBD2 (6 bases each). The receptor was isolated from a male patient between 5 and 17 years old who had a stem cell transplant for acute myeloid leukemia, so the T cells may come from the graft donor. The starting material was PBMCs, mostly from graft donor cells, obtained 360 days after TCRalphabeta/CD19-depleted stem cell transplant. The CDR3, as DNA: TGCAGTGCTAGAGATTATAGGGGGGCTATCTACGAGCAGTACTTC. It yields the protein CSARDYRGAIYEQYF.